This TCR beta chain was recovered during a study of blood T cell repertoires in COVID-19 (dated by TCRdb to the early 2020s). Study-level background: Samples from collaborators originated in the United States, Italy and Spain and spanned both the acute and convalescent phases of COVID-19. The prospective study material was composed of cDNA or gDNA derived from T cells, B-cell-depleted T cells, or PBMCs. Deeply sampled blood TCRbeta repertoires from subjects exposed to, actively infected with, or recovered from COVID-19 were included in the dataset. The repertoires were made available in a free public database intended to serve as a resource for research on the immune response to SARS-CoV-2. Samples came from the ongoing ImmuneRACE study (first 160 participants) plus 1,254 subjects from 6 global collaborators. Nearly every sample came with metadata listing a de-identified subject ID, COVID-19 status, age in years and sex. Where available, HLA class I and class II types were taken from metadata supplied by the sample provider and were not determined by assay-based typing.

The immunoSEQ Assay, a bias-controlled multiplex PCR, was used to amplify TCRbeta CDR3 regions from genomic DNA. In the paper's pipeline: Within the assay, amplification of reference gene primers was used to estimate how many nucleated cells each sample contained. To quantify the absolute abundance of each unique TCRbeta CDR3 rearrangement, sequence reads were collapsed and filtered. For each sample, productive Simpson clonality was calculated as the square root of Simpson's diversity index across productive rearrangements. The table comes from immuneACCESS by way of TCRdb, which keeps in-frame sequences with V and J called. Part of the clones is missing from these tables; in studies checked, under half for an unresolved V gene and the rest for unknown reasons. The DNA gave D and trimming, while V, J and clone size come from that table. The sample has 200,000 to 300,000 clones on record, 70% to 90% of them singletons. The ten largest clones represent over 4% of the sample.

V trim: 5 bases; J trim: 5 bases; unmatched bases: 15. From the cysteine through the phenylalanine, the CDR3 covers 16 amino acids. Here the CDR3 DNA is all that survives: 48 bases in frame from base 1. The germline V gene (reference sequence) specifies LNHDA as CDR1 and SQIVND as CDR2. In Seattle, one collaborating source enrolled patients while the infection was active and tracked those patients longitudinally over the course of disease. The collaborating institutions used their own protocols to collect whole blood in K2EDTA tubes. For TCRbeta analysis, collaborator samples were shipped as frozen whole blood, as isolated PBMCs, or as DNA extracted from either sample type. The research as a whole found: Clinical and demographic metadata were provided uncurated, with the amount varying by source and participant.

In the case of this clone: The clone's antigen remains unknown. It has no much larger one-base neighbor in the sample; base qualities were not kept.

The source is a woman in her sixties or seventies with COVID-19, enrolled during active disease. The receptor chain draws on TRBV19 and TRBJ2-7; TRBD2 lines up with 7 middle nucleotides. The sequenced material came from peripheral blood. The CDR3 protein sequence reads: CASSQTRLARTDEQYF. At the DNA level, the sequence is TGTGCCAGTAGTCAAACCCGACTAGCTCGTACGGACGAGCAGTACTTC.